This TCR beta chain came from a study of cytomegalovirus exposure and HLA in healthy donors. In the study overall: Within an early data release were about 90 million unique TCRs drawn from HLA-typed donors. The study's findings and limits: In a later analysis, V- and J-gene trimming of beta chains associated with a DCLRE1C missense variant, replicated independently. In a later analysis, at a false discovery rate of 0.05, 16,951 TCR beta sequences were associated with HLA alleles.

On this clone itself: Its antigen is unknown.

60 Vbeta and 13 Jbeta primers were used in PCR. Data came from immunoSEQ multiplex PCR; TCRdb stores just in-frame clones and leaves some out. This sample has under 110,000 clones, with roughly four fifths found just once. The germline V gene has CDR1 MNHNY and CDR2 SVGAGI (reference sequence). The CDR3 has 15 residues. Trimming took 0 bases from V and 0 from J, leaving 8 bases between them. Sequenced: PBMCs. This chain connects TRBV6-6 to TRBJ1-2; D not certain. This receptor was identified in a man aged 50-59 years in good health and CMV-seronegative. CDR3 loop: CASSYSTGANYGYTF. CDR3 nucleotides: TGTGCCAGCAGTTACTCTACCGGAGCTAACTATGGCTACACCTTC.